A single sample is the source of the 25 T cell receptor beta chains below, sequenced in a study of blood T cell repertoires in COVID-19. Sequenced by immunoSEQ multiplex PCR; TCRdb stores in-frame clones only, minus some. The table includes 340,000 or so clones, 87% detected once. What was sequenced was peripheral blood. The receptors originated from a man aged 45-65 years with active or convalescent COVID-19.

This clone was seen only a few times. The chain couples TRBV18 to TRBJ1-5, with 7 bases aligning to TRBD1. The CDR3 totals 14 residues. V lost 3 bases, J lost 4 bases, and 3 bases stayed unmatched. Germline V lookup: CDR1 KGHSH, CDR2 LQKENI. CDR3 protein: CASSPTGTNQPQHF. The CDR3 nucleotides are TGTGCCAGCTCACCGACAGGGACGAATCAGCCCCAGCATTTT.

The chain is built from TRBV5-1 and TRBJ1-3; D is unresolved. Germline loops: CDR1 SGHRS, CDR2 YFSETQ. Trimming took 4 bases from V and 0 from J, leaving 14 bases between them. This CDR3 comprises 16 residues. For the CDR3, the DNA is TGCGCCAGCAGCGGTCACAGCTTAGACTCTGGAAACACCATATATTTT. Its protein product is CASSGHSLDSGNTIYF.

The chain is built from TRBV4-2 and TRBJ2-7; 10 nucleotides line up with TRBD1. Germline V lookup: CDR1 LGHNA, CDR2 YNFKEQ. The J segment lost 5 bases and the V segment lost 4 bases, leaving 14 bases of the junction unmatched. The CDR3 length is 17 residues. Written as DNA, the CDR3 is TGTGCCAGCAGCCTAAGACCGGGCCGGGACAGGGGCCACGAGCAGTACTTC. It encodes CASSLRPGRDRGHEQYF.

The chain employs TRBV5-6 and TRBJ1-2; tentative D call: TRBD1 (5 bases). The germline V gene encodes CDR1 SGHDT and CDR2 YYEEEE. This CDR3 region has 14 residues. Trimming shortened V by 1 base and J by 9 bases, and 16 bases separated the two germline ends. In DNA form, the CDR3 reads TGTGCCAGCAGCTTGAGACAGTTCCTATCAAGCTACACCTTC. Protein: CASSLRQFLSSYTF.

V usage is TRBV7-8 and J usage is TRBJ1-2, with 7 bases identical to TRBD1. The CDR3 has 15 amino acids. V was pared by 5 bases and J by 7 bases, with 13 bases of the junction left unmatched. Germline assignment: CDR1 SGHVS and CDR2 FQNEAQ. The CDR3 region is CASSTGAHRAGGYTF. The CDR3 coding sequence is TGTGCCAGCAGCACAGGGGCACACAGGGCGGGTGGCTACACCTTC. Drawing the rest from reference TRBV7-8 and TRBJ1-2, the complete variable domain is GAGVSQSPRYKVAKRGQDVALRCDPISGHVSLFWYQQALGQGPEFLTYFQNEAQLDKSGLPSDRFFAERPEGSVSTLKIQRTQQEDSAVYLCASSTGAHRAGGYTFGSGTRLTVV.

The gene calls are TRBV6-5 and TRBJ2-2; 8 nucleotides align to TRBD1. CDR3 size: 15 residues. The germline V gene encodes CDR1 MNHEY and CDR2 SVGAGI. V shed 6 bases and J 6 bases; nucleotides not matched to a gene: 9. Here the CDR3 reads CASSRTLTGAGELFF. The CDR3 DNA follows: TGTGCCAGCAGCCGAACATTGACAGGGGCCGGGGAGCTGTTTTTT.

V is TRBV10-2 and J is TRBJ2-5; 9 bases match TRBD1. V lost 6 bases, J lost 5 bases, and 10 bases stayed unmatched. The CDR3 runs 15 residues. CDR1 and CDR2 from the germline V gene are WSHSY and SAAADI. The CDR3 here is CASRPGQGISETQYF. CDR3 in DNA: TGCGCCAGCAGACCGGGACAGGGTATATCGGAGACCCAGTACTTC.

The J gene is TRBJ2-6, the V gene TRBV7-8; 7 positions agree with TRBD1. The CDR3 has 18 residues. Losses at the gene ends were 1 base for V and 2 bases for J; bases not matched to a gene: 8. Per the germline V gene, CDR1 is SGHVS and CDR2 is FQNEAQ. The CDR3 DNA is TGTGCCAGCAGCTTAGTTCAGGGGGTAGTGACTGGGGCCAACGTCCTGACTTTC. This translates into CASSLVQGVVTGANVLTF.

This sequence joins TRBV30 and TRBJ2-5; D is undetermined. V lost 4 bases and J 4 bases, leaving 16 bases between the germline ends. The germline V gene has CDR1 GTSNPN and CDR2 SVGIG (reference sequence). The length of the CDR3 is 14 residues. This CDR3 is CAWNEAPRGETQYF. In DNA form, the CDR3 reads TGTGCCTGGAACGAGGCCCCGCGCGGAGAGACCCAGTACTTC.

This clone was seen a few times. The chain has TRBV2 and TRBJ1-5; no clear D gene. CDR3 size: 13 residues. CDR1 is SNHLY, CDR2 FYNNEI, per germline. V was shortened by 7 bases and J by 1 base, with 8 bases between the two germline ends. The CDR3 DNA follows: TGTGCCAGCAAAGTAGAGAGCAATCAGCCCCAGCATTTT. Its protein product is CASKVESNQPQHF.

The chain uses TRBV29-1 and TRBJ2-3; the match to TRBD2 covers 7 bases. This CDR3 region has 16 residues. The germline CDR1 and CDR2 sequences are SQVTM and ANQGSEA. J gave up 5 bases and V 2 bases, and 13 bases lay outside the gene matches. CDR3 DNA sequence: TGCAGCGTTGAATTCGGTGGCGGGAGAGTGAGAGATACGCAGTATTTT. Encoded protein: CSVEFGGGRVRDTQYF.

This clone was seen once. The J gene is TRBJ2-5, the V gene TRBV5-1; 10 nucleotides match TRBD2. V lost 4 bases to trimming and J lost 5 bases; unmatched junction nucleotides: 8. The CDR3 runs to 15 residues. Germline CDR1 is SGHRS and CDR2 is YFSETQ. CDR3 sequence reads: CASSPPLAGVETQYF. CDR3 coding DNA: TGCGCCAGCAGCCCCCCCCTAGCGGGAGTGGAGACCCAGTACTTC.

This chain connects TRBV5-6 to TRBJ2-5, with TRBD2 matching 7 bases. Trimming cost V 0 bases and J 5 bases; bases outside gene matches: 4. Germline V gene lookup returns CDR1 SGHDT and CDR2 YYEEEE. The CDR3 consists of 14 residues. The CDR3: CASSLGGGEETQYF. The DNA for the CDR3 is TGTGCCAGCAGCTTGGGGGGAGGGGAGGAGACCCAGTACTTC.

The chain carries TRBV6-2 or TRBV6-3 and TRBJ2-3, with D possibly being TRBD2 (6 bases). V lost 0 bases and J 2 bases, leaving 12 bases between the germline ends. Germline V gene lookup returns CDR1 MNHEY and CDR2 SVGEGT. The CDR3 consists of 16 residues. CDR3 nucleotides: TGTGCCAGCAGTTACTCCGTCGGGAGCCTCACAGATACGCAGTATTTT. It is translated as CASSYSVGSLTDTQYF.

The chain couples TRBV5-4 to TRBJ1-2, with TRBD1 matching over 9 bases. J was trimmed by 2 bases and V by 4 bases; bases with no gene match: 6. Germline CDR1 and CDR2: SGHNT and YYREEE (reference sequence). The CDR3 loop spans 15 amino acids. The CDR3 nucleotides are TGTGCCAGCAGCCCCGGACAGGGGATGAACTATGGCTACACCTTC. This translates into CASSPGQGMNYGYTF.

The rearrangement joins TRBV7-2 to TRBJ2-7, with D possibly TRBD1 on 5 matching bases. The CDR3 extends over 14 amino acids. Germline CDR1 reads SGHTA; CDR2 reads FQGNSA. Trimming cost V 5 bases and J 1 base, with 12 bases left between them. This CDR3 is CASSPRTRSYEQYF. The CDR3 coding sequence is TGTGCCAGCAGCCCAAGGACACGTTCCTACGAGCAGTACTTC. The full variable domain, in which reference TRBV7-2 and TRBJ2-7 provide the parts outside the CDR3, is GAGVSQSPSNKVTEKGKDVELRCDPISGHTALYWYRQSLGQGLEFLIYFQGNSAPDKSGLPSDRFSAERTGGSVSTLTIQRTQQEDSAVYLCASSPRTRSYEQYFGPGTRLTVT.

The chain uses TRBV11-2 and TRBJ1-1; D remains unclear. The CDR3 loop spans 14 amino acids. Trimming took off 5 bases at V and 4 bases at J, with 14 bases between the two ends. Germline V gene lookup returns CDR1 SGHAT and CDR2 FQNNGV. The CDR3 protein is CASSPDYQATEAFF. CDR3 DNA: TGTGCCAGCAGCCCAGACTATCAGGCCACTGAAGCTTTCTTT.

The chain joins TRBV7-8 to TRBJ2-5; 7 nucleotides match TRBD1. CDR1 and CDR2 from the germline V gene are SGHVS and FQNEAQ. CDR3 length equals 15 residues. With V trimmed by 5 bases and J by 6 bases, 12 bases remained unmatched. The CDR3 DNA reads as TGTGCCAGCAGCAAAAGCGCAGGGGGTTTCCAGACCCAGTACTTC. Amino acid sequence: CASSKSAGGFQTQYF.

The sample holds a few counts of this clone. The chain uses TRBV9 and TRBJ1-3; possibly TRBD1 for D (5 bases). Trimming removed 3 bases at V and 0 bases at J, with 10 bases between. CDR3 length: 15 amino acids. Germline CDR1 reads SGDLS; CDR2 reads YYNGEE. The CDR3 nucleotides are TGTGCCAGCAGCGCCGGGGGTCCCTCTGGAAACACCATATATTTT. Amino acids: CASSAGGPSGNTIYF.

CDR3 sequence reads: CASTPFRASGFYNEQFF. CDR3 nucleotides: TGTGCCAGCACCCCCTTCAGGGCTAGCGGGTTTTACAATGAGCAGTTCTTC. This chain uses TRBV28 with TRBJ2-1; the match to TRBD2 covers 8 bases. The CDR3 totals 17 residues. V trimming: 7 bases; J trimming: 4 bases; junction bases outside the gene matches: 15. Per germline, CDR1 MDHEN and CDR2 SYDVKM. Supplemented by reference TRBV28 and TRBJ2-1, the full variable domain reads DVKVTQSSRYLVKRTGEKVFLECVQDMDHENMFWYRQDPGLGLRLIYFSYDVKMKEKGDIPEGYSVSREKKERFSLILESASTNQTSMYLCASTPFRASGFYNEQFFGPGTRLTVL.

This CDR3 reads CASSLYRGANQPQHF. DNA for the CDR3: TGTGCCAGCAGTTTGTACAGGGGGGCCAATCAGCCCCAGCATTTT. This rearrangement joins TRBV6-5 to TRBJ1-5; 8 bases are a match to TRBD1. This CDR3 region has 15 residues. V was pared by 4 bases and J by 3 bases, with 5 bases of the junction left unmatched. Germline V gives CDR1 MNHEY, CDR2 SVGAGI.

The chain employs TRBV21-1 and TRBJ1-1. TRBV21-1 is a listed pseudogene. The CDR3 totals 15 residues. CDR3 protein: CASSKERGVNTEAFF. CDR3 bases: TGTGCCAGCAGCAAAGAGCGGGGCGTGAACACTGAAGCTTTCTTT.

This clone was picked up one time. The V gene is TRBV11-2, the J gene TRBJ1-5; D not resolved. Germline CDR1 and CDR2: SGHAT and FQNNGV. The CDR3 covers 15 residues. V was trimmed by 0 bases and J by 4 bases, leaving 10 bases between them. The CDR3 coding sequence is TGTGCCAGCAGCTTAGATGGAGGTGGGAATCAGCCCCAGCATTTT. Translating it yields CASSLDGGGNQPQHF.

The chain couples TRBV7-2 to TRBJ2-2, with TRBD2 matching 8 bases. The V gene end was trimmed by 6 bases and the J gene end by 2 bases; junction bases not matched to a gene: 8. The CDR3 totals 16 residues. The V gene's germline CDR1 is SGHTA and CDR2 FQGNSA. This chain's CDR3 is CASSSLGLGNTGELFF. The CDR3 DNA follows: TGTGCCAGCAGTTCCCTGGGACTAGGCAACACCGGGGAGCTGTTTTTT.

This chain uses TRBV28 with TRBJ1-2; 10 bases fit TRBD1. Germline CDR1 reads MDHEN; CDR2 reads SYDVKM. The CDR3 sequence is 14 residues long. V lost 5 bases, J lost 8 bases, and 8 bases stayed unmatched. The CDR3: CASSLLRDRGGYTF. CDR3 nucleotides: TGTGCCAGCAGTCTCCTCCGGGACAGGGGAGGCTACACCTTC.